Listed here are 2 T cell receptor beta chains from one sample, sequenced in a study of OX40 agonist ivuxolimab in advanced cancers. Only in-frame clones appear in the TCRdb table, and some are missing; sequencing was by immunoSEQ multiplex PCR. The sample includes 85,000 to 100,000 clones, approximately 85% of them seen just once. The source material was CD4+ or CD8+ T cells sorted from blood, sampled in a trial of the OX40 agonist ivuxolimab. The receptors here all came from an adult with an advanced solid tumor such as melanoma, head and neck, liver or kidney cancer.

This chain joins TRBV19 and TRBJ2-4; 7 bases map to TRBD2. The V segment lost 4 bases and the J segment 8 bases; nucleotides outside the gene matches: 11. This CDR3 spans 15 amino acids. Germline values: CDR1 LNHDA, CDR2 SQIVND (reference sequence). The CDR3 bases are TGTGCCAGTAGTACCCTCCCCGGGACTACTGACATTCAGTACTTC. Protein sequence: CASSTLPGTTDIQYF.

The chain uses TRBV5-4 and TRBJ1-2; D is ambiguous. Germline assignment: CDR1 SGHNT and CDR2 YYREEE (reference sequence). The CDR3 runs 13 residues. V lost 4 bases and J lost 4, with 11 bases in between. CDR3 protein: CASSPDGPYGYTF. The CDR3 DNA sequence: TGTGCCAGCAGCCCCGACGGACCCTATGGCTACACCTTC.